This entry lists 21 T cell receptor beta chains sequenced from one sample in a study of blood T cell repertoires in COVID-19. Repertoires were generated with immunoSEQ multiplex PCR, while TCRdb's copy carries only in-frame clones and drops some. The table has around 100,000 clones, approximately 85% seen once. Sequencing input: peripheral blood. The receptors shown here come from a woman aged 60-75 years with acute or convalescent COVID-19.

This clone appeared a few times. The chain joins TRBV24-1 to TRBJ2-5; TRBD2 might be the D (6 bases). CDR3 length equals 15 residues. Germline V lookup: CDR1 KGHDR, CDR2 SFDVKD. Trimming removed 7 bases from V and 2 bases from J, with 16 bases in between. This CDR3 is CATSDPEGWQETQYF. CDR3 nucleotide sequence: TGTGCCACCAGCGATCCGGAGGGGTGGCAAGAGACCCAGTACTTC.

DNA for the CDR3: TGTGCCAGCAAGGGGGACGTCCACGAGCAGTACTTC. This encodes CASKGDVHEQYF. The V and J genes are TRBV2 and TRBJ2-7; TRBD1 might be the D (6 bases). The CDR3 totals 12 residues. V shed 7 bases and J shed 5 bases, with 12 bases lying between them. CDR1 is SNHLY, CDR2 FYNNEI, per germline.

The CDR3 DNA sequence: TGTGCCAGCAGCTTAGAAGAGGGCCTGGGTCAGTACTTC. This translates into CASSLEEGLGQYF. This chain uses TRBV7-3 with TRBJ2-7; perhaps TRBD2 as D (5 bases). CDR1 SGHTA and CDR2 FQGTGA come from the germline V gene. V was trimmed by 2 bases and J by 10 bases, leaving 15 bases between them. The CDR3 has 13 amino acids.

The rearrangement joins TRBV3-1 (or the pseudogene TRBV3-2) to TRBJ2-2; the D gene is possibly TRBD2 (6 bases). The V end lost 0 bases, the J end lost 7 bases, and 15 bases lay between the germline ends. The V gene's germline CDR1 is LGHDT and CDR2 YNNKEL (reference sequence). CDR3 length equals 16 residues. CDR3: CASSQEGTGLGGELFF. The CDR3 nucleotides read TGTGCCAGCAGCCAAGAGGGGACTGGACTTGGCGGGGAGCTGTTTTTT.

The CDR3 sequence: CASSEWAHPNTEAFF. CDR3 DNA sequence: TGCGCCAGCAGTGAGTGGGCCCACCCGAACACTGAAGCTTTCTTT. This rearrangement joins TRBV10-2 to TRBJ1-1; D gene uncertain. The CDR3 covers 15 residues. The germline CDR1 and CDR2 sequences are WSHSY and SAAADI. Trimming shortened V by 1 base and J by 1 base, and 10 bases separated the two germline ends.

This chain joins TRBV18 and TRBJ2-7; D call uncertain. The CDR3 extends over 14 amino acids. Trimming took 5 bases from V and 0 from J, leaving 11 bases between them. Germline CDR1 reads KGHSH; CDR2 reads LQKENI. For the CDR3, the DNA is TGTGCCAGCTCAGTGCGAGGATACTCCTACGAGCAGTACTTC. Its protein is CASSVRGYSYEQYF.

J is TRBJ1-1 and V is TRBV18, with a tentative D call TRBD1 (5 bases). CDR3 size: 16 residues. Between the trimmed V and J ends, which lost 2 bases and 0 bases, there was a span of 13 bases. Germline CDR1 reads KGHSH; CDR2 reads LQKENI. The CDR3 is CASSPYLTALNTEAFF. As DNA, the CDR3 is TGTGCCAGCTCACCATACTTGACAGCCTTGAACACTGAAGCTTTCTTT. The variable domain in full, completed from reference TRBV18 and TRBJ1-1, reads NAGVMQNPRHLVRRRGQEARLRCSPMKGHSHVYWYRQLPEEGLKFMVYLQKENIIDESGMPKERFSAEFPKEGPSILRIQQVVRGDSAAYFCASSPYLTALNTEAFFGQGTRLTVV.

The V gene is TRBV6-5, the J gene TRBJ2-3, with 8 bases lining up with TRBD2. The CDR3 consists of 14 residues. V lost 8 bases and J lost 7; bases outside the gene matches: 11. CDR1 is MNHEY, CDR2 SVGAGI, per germline. The CDR3 coding sequence is TGTGCCAGCGGCCTAAGCGGGGGCCATAATACGCAGTATTTT. Translated, it gives CASGLSGGHNTQYF.

V and J are TRBV2 and TRBJ2-1, with D tentatively TRBD2 (5 bases). The CDR3 runs 15 residues. The germline V gene encodes CDR1 SNHLY and CDR2 FYNNEI. V gave up 6 bases and J gave up 0 bases, with 12 bases separating them. For the CDR3, the DNA is TGTGCCAGCAGGGGAGATCAGAGCTCCTACAATGAGCAGTTCTTC. Protein product: CASRGDQSSYNEQFF.

The chain is built from TRBV9 and TRBJ2-1; 10 bases line up with TRBD2. Germline CDR1 is SGDLS and CDR2 is YYNGEE. With 0 bases clipped from V and 10 bases from J, the junction kept 7 bases outside the gene matches. The CDR3 is 15 residues long. The CDR3 nucleotides are TGTGCCAGCAGCGTAGTTCCTAGCGGGAGTAACGAGCAGTTCTTC. This encodes CASSVVPSGSNEQFF.

V is TRBV9 and J is TRBJ2-1, with TRBD2 matching over 8 bases. In germline, CDR1 is SGDLS, CDR2 YYNGEE. Trimming cost V 3 bases and J 2 bases; bases outside gene matches: 7. There are 16 residues in the CDR3. The CDR3 loop is CASSASQGLAYNEQFF. The CDR3 DNA sequence: TGTGCCAGCAGCGCTTCCCAGGGACTAGCCTACAATGAGCAGTTCTTC.

CDR3 DNA sequence: TGTGCCAGCATAGCAGAGGCTGAAGCTTTCTTT. Residues: CASIAEAEAFF. This chain joins TRBV6-5 and TRBJ1-1; D unresolved. From germline, CDR1 is MNHEY and CDR2 SVGAGI. This CDR3 is 11 amino acids long. With 7 bases removed from V and 6 bases from J, the gap between germline ends came to 9 bases.

This clone was observed a single time. This sequence joins TRBV14 and TRBJ2-3; 12 bases map to TRBD2. The V segment lost 2 bases and the J segment 6 bases; nucleotides outside the gene matches: 9. The CDR3 has 17 amino acids. The germline gives CDR1 SGHDN, CDR2 FVKESK. The CDR3 sequence is CASSQLLAGGISDTQYF. Here the CDR3 DNA reads TGTGCCAGCAGCCAATTACTAGCGGGAGGCATCTCCGATACGCAGTATTTT.

The gene calls are TRBV6-5 and TRBJ1-1; 8 positions agree with TRBD1. Germline V lookup: CDR1 MNHEY, CDR2 SVGAGI. The CDR3 runs to 14 residues. V was clipped by 7 bases and J by 3 bases; unmatched bases: 7. CDR3 region: CASTVGQGYTEAFF. As DNA, the CDR3 is TGTGCCAGCACCGTCGGACAGGGATACACTGAAGCTTTCTTT.

J is TRBJ2-2 and V is TRBV24-1; 7 bases are a match to TRBD1. Germline V gene data show CDR1 as KGHDR and CDR2 as SFDVKD. V gave up 9 bases and J gave up 4 bases; unmatched junction bases: 10. This CDR3 contains 15 residues. The CDR3 loop is CATGPGTVGTGELFF. CDR3 DNA sequence: TGTGCCACCGGCCCGGGGACAGTTGGCACCGGGGAGCTGTTTTTT.

The genes are TRBV5-1 and TRBJ2-1; 7 bases fit TRBD2. Germline V CDR1 and CDR2: SGHRS, YFSETQ. CDR3 length: 15 amino acids. The trim removed 1 base at V and 3 bases at J, leaving 4 bases unmatched. The CDR3 nucleotides read TGCGCCAGCAGCTTGCTAGCGGAGGACTACAATGAGCAGTTCTTC. Its translation: CASSLLAEDYNEQFF.

This sequence joins TRBV29-1 and TRBJ1-1, with 8 bases identical to TRBD1. Looked up from germline, CDR1 is SQVTM and CDR2 is ANQGSEA. The V segment lost 6 bases and the J segment 4 bases; nucleotides outside the gene matches: 4. The CDR3 is 12 amino acids. CDR3 amino acids: CSVRQGTTEAFF. As DNA, the CDR3 is TGCAGCGTCCGACAGGGGACCACTGAAGCTTTCTTT.

The chain carries TRBV15 and TRBJ1-4, with 7 bases matching TRBD1. After removal of 5 bases from V and 8 bases from J, the junction contained 8 bases not matched to a gene. CDR1 LNHNV and CDR2 YYDKDF come from the germline V gene (reference sequence). The CDR3 is 14 amino acids. The CDR3 nucleotides read TGTGCCACCAGCCAACAGGGGAGACGCGAAAAACTGTTTTTT. Protein product: CATSQQGRREKLFF.

The chain uses TRBV9 and TRBJ2-7, with a weak D call TRBD1 (6 bases). The germline V gene encodes CDR1 SGDLS and CDR2 YYNGEE. This CDR3 spans 12 amino acids. V was pared by 3 bases and J by 3 bases, with 7 bases between. CDR3 sequence: CASSAQGYEQYV. The CDR3 DNA is TGTGCCAGCAGCGCACAGGGCTACGAGCAGTACGTC.

This sequence joins TRBV6-5 and TRBJ2-3, with 7 bases aligning to TRBD1. V shed 7 bases, J shed 4 bases, and the junction held 8 bases outside the gene matches. This CDR3 contains 14 residues. Germline V CDR1 and CDR2: MNHEY, SVGAGI. CDR3 bases: TGTGCCAGCAAGACAGGGCGATACGCAGATACGCAGTATTTT. Translated: CASKTGRYADTQYF.

The chain has TRBV4-1 and TRBJ2-1; D is possibly TRBD2 (5 bases). CDR1 is MGHRA, CDR2 YSYEKL, per germline. This CDR3 comprises 14 residues. Trimming took off 3 bases at V and 5 bases at J, with 11 bases between the two ends. The CDR3, as DNA: TGCGCCAGCAGCCATATTGGAGGTAACAATGAGCAGTTCTTC. Translation: CASSHIGGNNEQFF.